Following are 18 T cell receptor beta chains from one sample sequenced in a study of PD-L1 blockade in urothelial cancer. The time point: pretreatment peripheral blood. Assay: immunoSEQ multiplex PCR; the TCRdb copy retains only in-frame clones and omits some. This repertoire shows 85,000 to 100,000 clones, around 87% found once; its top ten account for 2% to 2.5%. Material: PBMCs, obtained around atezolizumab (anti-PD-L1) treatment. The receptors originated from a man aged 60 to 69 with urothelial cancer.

The CDR3 loop reads CSVEASGETQYF. As DNA, the CDR3 is TGCAGCGTTGAGGCTAGCGGGGAGACCCAGTACTTC. The chain is built from TRBV29-1 and TRBJ2-5, with TRBD2 matching 8 bases. Germline loops: CDR1 SQVTM, CDR2 ANQGSEA. The CDR3 extends over 12 amino acids. The V and J ends lost 3 bases and 5 bases, in that order; junction bases with no gene match: 2.

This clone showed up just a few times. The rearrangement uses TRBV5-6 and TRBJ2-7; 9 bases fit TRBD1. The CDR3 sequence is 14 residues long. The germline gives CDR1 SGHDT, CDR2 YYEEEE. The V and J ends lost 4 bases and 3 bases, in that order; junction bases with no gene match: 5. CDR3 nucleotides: TGTGCCAGCAGCATGACAGGGGGGGGCTACGAGCAGTACTTC. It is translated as CASSMTGGGYEQYF.

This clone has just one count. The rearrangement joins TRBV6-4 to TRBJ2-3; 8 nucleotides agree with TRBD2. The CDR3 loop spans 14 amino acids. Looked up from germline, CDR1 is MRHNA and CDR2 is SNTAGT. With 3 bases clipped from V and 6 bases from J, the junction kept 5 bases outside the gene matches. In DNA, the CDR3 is TGTGCCAGCAGTGAGGCGGGAGGCAGGGATACGCAGTATTTT. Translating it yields CASSEAGGRDTQYF.

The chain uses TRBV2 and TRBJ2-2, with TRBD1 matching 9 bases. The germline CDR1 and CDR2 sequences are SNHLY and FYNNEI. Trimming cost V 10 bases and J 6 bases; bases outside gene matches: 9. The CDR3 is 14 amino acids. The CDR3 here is CATSGQGIAGELFF. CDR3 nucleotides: TGTGCCACCTCGGGACAGGGTATCGCCGGGGAGCTGTTTTTT.

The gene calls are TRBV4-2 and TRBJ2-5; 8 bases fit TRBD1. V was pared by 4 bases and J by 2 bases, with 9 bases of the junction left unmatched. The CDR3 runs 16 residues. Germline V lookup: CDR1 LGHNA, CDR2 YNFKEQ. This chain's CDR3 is CASSLTGTGAQETQYF. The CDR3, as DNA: TGTGCCAGCAGCCTAACCGGGACAGGAGCACAAGAGACCCAGTACTTC.

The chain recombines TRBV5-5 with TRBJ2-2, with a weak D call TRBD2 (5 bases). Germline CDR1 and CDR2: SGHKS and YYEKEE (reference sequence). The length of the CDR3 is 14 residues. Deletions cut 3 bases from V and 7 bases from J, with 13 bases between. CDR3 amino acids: CASSYYEGRGELFF. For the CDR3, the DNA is TGTGCCAGCAGCTATTATGAGGGCCGCGGGGAGCTGTTTTTT.

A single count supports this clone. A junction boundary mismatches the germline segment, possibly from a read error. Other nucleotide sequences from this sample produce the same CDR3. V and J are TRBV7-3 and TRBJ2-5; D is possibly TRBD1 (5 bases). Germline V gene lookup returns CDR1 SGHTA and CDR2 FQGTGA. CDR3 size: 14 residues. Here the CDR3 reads CASSLTGHRETQYF. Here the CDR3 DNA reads TGTGCCAGCAGTTTAACAGGACATCGGGAGACCCAGTACTTC.

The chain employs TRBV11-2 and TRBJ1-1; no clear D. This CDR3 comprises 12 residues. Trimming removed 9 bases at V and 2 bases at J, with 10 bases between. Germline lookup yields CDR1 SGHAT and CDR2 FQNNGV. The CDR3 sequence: CASLEGNTEAFF. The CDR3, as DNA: TGTGCCAGTTTGGAGGGAAACACTGAAGCTTTCTTT.

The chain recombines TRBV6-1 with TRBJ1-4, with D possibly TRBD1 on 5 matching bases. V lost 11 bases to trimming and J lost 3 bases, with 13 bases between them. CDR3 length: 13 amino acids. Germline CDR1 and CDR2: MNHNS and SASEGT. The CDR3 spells CAVLGAANEKLFF. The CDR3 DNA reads TGTGCCGTTCTAGGGGCTGCTAATGAAAAACTGTTTTTT.

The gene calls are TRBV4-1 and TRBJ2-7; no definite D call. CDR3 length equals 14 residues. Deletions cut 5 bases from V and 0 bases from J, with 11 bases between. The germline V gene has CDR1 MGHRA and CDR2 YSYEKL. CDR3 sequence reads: CASSYDSISYEQYF. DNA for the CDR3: TGCGCCAGCAGCTACGACTCGATCTCCTACGAGCAGTACTTC.

This chain's CDR3 is CASSFSVETQYF. The CDR3 bases are TGCGCCAGCAGCTTTTCGGTCGAGACCCAGTACTTC. This chain connects TRBV5-1 to TRBJ2-5; D ambiguous. The CDR3 has 12 amino acids. Germline values: CDR1 SGHRS, CDR2 YFSETQ. Trimming left V 2 bases short and J 5 bases short, with 7 bases between.

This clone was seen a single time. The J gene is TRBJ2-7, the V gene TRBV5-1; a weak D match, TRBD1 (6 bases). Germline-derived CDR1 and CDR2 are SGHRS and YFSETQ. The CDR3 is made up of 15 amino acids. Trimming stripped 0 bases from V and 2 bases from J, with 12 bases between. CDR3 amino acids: CASSLDGQTAYEQYF. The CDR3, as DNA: TGCGCCAGCAGCTTGGACGGACAGACTGCCTACGAGCAGTACTTC.

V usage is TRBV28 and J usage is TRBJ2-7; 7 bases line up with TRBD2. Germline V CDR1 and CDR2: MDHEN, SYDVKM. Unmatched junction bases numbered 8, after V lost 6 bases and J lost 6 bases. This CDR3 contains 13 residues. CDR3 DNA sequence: TGTGCCAGCAGCCCACCGGCGGGGGTCGAGCAGTACTTC. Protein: CASSPPAGVEQYF.

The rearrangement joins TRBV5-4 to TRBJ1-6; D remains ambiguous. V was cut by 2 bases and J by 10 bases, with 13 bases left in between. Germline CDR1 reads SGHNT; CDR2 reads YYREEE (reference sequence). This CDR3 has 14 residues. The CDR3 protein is CASSLGLEGSPLHF. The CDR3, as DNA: TGTGCCAGCAGCTTAGGACTAGAAGGGTCACCCCTCCACTTT.

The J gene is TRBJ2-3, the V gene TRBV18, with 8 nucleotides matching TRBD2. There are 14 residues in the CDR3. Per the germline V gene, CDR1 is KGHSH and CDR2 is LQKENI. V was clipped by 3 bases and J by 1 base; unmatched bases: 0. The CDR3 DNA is TGTGCCAGCTCACCTAGCGGGGGCACAGATACGCAGTATTTT. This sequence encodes CASSPSGGTDTQYF.

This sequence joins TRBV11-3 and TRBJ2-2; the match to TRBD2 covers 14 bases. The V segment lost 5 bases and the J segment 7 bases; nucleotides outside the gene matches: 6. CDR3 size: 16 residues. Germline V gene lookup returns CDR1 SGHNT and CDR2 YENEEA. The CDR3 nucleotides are TGTGCCAGCAGCCCGGGACTAGCGGGGGCGGTCGGGGAGCTGTTTTTT. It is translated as CASSPGLAGAVGELFF. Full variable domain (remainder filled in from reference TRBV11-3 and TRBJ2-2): EAGVVQSPRYKIIEKKQPVAFWCNPISGHNTLYWYLQNLGQGPELLIRYENEEAVDDSQLPKDRFSAERLKGVDSTLKIQPAELGDSAVYLCASSPGLAGAVGELFFGEGSRLTVL.

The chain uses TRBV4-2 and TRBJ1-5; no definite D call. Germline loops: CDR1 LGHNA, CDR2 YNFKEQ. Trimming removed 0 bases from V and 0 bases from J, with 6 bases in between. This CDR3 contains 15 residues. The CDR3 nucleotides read TGTGCCAGCAGCCAAGATTCGGGTAGCAATCAGCCCCAGCATTTT. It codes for CASSQDSGSNQPQHF.

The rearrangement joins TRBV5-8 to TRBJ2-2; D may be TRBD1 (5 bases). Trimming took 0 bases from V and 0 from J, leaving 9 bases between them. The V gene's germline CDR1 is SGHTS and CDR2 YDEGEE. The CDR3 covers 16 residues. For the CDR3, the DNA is TGTGCCAGCAGCTTGGAGGCCAGGGCGAACACCGGGGAGCTGTTTTTT. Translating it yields CASSLEARANTGELFF.